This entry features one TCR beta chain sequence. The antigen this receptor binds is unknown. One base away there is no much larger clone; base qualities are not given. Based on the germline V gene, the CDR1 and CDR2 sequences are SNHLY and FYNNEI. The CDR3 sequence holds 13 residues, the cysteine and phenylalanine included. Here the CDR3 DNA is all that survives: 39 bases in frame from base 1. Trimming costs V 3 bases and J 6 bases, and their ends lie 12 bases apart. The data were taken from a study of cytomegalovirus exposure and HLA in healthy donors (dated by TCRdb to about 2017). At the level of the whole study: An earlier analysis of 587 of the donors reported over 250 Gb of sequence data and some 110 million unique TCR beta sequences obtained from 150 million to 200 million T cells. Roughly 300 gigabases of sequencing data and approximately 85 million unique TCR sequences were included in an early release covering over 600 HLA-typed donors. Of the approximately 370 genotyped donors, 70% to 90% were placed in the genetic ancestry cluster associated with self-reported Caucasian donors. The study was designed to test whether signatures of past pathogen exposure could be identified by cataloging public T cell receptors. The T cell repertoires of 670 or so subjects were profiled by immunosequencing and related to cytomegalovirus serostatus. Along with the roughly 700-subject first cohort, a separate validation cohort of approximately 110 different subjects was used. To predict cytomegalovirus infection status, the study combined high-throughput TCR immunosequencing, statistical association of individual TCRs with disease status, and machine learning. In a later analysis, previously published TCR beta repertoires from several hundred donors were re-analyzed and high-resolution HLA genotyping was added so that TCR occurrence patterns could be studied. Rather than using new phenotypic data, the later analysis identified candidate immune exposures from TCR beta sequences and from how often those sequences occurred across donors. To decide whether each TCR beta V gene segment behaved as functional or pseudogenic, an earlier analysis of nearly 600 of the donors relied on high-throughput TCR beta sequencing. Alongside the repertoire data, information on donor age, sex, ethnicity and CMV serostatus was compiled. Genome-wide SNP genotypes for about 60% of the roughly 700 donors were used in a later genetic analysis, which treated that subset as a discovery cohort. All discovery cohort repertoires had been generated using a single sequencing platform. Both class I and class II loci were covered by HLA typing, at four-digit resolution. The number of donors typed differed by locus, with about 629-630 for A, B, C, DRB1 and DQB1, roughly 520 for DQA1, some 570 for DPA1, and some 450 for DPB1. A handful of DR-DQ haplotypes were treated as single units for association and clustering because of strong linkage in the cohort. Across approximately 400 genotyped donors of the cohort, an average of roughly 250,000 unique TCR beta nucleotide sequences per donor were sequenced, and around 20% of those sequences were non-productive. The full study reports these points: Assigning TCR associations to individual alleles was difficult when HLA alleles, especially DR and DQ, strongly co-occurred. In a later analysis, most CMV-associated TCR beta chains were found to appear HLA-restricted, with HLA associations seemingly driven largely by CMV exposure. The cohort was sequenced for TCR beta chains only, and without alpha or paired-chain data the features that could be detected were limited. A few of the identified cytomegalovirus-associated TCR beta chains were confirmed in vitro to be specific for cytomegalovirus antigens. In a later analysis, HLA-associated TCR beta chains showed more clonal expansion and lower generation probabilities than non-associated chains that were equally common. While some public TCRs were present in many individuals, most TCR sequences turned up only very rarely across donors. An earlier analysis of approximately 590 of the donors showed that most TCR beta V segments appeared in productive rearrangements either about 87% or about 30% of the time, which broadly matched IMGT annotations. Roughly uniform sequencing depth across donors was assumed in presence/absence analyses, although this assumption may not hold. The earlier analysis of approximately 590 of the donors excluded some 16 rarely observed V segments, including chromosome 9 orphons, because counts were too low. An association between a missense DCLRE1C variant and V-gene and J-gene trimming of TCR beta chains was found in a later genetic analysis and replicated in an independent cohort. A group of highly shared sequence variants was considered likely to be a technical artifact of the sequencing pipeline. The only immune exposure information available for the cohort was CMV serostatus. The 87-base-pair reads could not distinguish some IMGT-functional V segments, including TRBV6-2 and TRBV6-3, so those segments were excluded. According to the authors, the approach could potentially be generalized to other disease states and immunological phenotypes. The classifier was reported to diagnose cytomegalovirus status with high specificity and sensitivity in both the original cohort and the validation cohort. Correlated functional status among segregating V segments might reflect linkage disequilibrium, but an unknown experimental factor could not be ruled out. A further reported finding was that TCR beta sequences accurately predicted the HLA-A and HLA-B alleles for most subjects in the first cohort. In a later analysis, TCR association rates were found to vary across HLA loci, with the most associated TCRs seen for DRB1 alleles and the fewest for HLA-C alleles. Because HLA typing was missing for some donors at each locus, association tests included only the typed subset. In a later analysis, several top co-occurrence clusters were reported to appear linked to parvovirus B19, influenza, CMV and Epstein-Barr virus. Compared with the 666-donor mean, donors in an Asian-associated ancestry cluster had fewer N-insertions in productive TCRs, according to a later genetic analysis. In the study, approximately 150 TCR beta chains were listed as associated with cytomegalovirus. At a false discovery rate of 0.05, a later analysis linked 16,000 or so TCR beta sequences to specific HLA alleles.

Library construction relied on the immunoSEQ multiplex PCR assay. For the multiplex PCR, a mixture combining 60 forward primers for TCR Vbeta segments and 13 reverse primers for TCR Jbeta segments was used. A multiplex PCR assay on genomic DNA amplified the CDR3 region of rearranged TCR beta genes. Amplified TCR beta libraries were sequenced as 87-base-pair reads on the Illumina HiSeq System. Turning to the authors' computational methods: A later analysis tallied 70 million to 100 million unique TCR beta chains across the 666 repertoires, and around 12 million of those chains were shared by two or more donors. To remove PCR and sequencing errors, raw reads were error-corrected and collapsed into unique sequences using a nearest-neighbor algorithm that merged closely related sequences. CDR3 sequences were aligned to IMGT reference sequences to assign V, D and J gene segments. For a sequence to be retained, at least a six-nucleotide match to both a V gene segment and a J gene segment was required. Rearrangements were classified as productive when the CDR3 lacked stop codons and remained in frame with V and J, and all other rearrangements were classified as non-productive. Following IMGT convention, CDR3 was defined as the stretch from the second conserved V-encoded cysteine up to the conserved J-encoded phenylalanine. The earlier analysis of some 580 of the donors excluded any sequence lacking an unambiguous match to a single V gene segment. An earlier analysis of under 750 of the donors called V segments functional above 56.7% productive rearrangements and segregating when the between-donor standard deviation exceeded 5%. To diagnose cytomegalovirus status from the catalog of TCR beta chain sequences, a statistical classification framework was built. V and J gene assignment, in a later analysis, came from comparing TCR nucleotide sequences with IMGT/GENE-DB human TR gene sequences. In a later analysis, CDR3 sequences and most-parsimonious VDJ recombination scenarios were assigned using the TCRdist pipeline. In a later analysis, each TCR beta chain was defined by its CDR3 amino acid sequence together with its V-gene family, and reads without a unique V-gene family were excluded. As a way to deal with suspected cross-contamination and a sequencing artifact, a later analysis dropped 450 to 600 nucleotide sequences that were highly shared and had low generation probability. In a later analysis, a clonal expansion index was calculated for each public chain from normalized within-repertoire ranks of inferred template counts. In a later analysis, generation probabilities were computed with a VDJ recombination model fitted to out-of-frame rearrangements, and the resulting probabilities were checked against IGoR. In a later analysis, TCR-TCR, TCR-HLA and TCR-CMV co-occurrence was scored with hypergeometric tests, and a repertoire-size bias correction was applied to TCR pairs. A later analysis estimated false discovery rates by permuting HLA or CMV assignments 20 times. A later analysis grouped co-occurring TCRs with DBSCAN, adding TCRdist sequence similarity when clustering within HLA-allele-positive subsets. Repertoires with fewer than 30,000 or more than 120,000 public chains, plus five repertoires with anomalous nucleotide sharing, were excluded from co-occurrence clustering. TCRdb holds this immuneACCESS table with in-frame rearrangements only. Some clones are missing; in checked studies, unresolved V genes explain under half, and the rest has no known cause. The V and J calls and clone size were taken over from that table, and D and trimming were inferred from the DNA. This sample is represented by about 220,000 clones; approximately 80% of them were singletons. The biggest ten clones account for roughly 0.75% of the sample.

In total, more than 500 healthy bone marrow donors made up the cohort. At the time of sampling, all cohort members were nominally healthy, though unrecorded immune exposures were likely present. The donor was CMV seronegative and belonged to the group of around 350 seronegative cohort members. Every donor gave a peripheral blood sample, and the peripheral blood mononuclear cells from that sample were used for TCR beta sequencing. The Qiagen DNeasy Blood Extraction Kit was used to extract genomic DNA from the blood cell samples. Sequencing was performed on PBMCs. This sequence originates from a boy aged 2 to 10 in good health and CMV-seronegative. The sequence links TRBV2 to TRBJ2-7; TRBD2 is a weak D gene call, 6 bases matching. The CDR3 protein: CASSDGGFGEQYF. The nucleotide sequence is TGTGCCAGCAGTGACGGAGGGTTTGGCGAGCAGTACTTC.